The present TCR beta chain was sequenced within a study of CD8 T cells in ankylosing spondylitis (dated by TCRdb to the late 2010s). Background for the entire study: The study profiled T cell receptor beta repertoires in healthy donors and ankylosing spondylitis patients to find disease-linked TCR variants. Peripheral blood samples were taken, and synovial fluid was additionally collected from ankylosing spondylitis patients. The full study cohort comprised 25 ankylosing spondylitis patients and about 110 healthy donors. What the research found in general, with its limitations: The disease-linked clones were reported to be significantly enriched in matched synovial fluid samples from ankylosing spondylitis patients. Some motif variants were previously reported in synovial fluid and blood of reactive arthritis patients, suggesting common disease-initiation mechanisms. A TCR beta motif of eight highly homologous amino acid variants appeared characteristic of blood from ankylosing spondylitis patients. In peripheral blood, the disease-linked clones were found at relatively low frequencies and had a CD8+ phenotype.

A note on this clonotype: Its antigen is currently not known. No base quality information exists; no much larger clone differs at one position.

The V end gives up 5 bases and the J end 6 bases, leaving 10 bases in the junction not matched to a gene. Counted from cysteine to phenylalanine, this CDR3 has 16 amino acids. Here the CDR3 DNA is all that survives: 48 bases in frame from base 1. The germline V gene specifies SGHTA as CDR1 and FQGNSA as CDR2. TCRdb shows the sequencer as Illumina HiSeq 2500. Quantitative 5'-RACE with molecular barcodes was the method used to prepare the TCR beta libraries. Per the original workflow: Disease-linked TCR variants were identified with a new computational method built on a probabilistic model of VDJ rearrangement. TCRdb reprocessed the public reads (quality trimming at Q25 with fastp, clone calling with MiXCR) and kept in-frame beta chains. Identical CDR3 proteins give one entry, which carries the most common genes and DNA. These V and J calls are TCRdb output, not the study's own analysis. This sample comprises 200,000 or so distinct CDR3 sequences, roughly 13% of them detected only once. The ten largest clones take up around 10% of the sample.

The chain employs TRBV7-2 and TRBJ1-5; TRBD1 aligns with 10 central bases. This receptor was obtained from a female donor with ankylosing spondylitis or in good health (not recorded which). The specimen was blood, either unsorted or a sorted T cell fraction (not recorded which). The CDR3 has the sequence CASSESGTGVSQPQHF. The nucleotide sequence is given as TGTGCCAGCAGCGAATCCGGGACAGGGGTTAGTCAGCCCCAGCATTTT. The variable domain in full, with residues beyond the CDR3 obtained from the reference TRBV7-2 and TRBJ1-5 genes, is GAGVSQSPSNKVTEKGKDVELRCDPISGHTALYWYRQSLGQGLEFLIYFQGNSAPDKSGLPSDRFSAERTGGSVSTLTIQRTQQEDSAVYLCASSESGTGVSQPQHFGDGTRLSIL.